These T cell receptor beta chains were read from a single sample in a study of blood T cells in healthy people across ages. TCRdb analysed the 5' RACE reads with MiXCR anew, one entry per CDR3 protein. The sample contains about 1.6 million distinct CDR3 sequences, roughly a third of which appear only once. The sample consisted of blood. The source of these receptors is a young woman in good health. CDR3s include the opening cysteine and the closing phenylalanine or tryptophan. Fields, in order: V gene, J gene, clone size, D gene, CDR3 protein, CDR3 DNA. The D gene is left open where the match is weak. Where a row states a size, it is once, few, many or the class of an expanded clone; other rows omit it.

v_call: TRBV20-1; j_call: TRBJ2-7; clone_size: .; d_call: TRBD2; cdr3_aa: CSAASGVPSYEQYF; cdr3_nt: TGCAGTGCTGCTAGCGGGGTACCATCCTACGAGCAGTACTTC
v_call: TRBV15; j_call: TRBJ2-6; clone_size: few; d_call: .; cdr3_aa: CATSRLSGAGANVLTF; cdr3_nt: TGTGCCACCAGCAGGCTCTCGGGGGCTGGGGCCAACGTCCTGACTTTC
v_call: TRBV27; j_call: TRBJ2-7; clone_size: .; d_call: .; cdr3_aa: CASSPPSPEQYF; cdr3_nt: TGTGCCAGCAGTCCCCCTTCGCCCGAGCAGTACTTC
v_call: TRBV7-2; j_call: TRBJ2-7; clone_size: few; d_call: .; cdr3_aa: CASSFIGQSYEQYF; cdr3_nt: TGTGCCAGCAGCTTCATAGGGCAATCCTACGAGCAGTACTTC
v_call: TRBV20-1; j_call: TRBJ1-2; clone_size: many; d_call: TRBD1; cdr3_aa: CSARDPGGYYGYTF; cdr3_nt: TGCAGTGCTAGAGATCCAGGGGGCTACTATGGCTACACCTTC
v_call: TRBV6-1; j_call: TRBJ2-7; clone_size: .; d_call: .; cdr3_aa: CASSVNRVPTYEQYF; cdr3_nt: TGTGCCAGCAGTGTCAACAGGGTCCCTACCTACGAGCAGTACTTC
v_call: TRBV20-1; j_call: TRBJ1-5; clone_size: few; d_call: .; cdr3_aa: CSARFSALHGNQPQHF; cdr3_nt: TGCAGTGCTAGATTCTCGGCTCTCCATGGCAATCAGCCCCAGCATTTT
v_call: TRBV20-1; j_call: TRBJ1-1; clone_size: .; d_call: TRBD1; cdr3_aa: CISPGQLNTEAFF; cdr3_nt: TGCATTTCCCCGGGACAGCTGAACACTGAAGCTTTCTTT
v_call: TRBV24-1; j_call: TRBJ2-5; clone_size: few; d_call: .; cdr3_aa: CATSAWGQGETQYF; cdr3_nt: TGTGCCACCAGTGCCTGGGGGCAGGGGGAGACCCAGTACTTC
v_call: TRBV2; j_call: TRBJ2-5; clone_size: .; d_call: .; cdr3_aa: CASSEDRGKTQYF; cdr3_nt: TGTGCCAGCAGTGAGGATAGGGGAAAGACCCAGTACTTC
v_call: TRBV5-1; j_call: TRBJ1-2; clone_size: few; d_call: .; cdr3_aa: CASSSAAWNYGYTF; cdr3_nt: TGCGCCAGCAGCTCGGCGGCTTGGAACTATGGCTACACCTTC
v_call: TRBV30; j_call: TRBJ2-2; clone_size: .; d_call: .; cdr3_aa: CAWMGHRELFF; cdr3_nt: TGTGCCTGGATGGGACACAGGGAGCTGTTTTTT
v_call: TRBV7-3; j_call: TRBJ1-1; clone_size: .; d_call: .; cdr3_aa: CASSLRAGGYTEAFF; cdr3_nt: TGTGCCAGCAGCTTGAGGGCGGGGGGTTATACTGAAGCTTTCTTT
v_call: TRBV5-6; j_call: TRBJ1-2; clone_size: .; d_call: .; cdr3_aa: CASSSGTGIPIYGYTF; cdr3_nt: TGTGCCAGCAGCTCCGGGACGGGAATACCGATCTATGGCTACACCTTC
v_call: TRBV6-1; j_call: TRBJ1-6; clone_size: few; d_call: TRBD1; cdr3_aa: CASSDLRTGVNSPLHF; cdr3_nt: TGTGCCAGCAGTGATCTCCGGACAGGCGTTAATTCACCCCTCCACTTT
v_call: TRBV20-1; j_call: TRBJ1-5; clone_size: .; d_call: .; cdr3_aa: CSARIAGTGNQPQHF; cdr3_nt: TGCAGTGCTAGGATCGCAGGGACCGGCAATCAGCCCCAGCATTTT
v_call: TRBV6-1; j_call: TRBJ1-5; clone_size: .; d_call: TRBD1; cdr3_aa: CASRKDRVQPQHF; cdr3_nt: TGTGCCAGCAGAAAGGACAGGGTTCAGCCCCAGCATTTT
v_call: TRBV5-1; j_call: TRBJ2-7; clone_size: few; d_call: TRBD2; cdr3_aa: CASSLATSGGNEQYF; cdr3_nt: TGCGCCAGCAGCTTGGCGACTAGCGGGGGCAACGAGCAGTACTTC
v_call: TRBV19; j_call: TRBJ2-7; clone_size: .; d_call: .; cdr3_aa: CASSIDGSLQREQYF; cdr3_nt: TGTGCCAGTAGTATAGATGGGAGCCTTCAGCGCGAGCAGTACTTC
v_call: TRBV29-1; j_call: TRBJ2-5; clone_size: many; d_call: .; cdr3_aa: CSFVGVQETQYF; cdr3_nt: TGCAGCTTTGTGGGGGTACAAGAGACCCAGTACTTC
v_call: TRBV4-1; j_call: TRBJ1-1; clone_size: few; d_call: .; cdr3_aa: CASSQVVRVDTEAFF; cdr3_nt: TGCGCCAGCAGCCAAGTAGTCCGGGTAGACACTGAAGCTTTCTTT
v_call: TRBV4-1; j_call: TRBJ2-7; clone_size: .; d_call: .; cdr3_aa: CASSQGGQISYEQYF; cdr3_nt: TGCGCCAGCAGCCAGGGGGGACAGATCTCCTACGAGCAGTACTTC
v_call: TRBV7-2; j_call: TRBJ2-2; clone_size: few; d_call: .; cdr3_aa: CASSYDRWTGELFF; cdr3_nt: TGTGCCAGCAGCTATGACAGATGGACCGGGGAGCTGTTTTTT
v_call: TRBV7-3; j_call: TRBJ2-3; clone_size: few; d_call: TRBD2; cdr3_aa: CASSPAGLAADTQYF; cdr3_nt: TGTGCCAGCAGCCCAGCGGGACTAGCTGCAGATACGCAGTATTTT
v_call: TRBV5-4; j_call: TRBJ2-1; clone_size: .; d_call: TRBD2; cdr3_aa: CASSAPGLAGAEQFF; cdr3_nt: TGTGCCAGCAGCGCACCGGGACTAGCGGGAGCTGAGCAGTTCTTC
v_call: TRBV11-2; j_call: TRBJ2-3; clone_size: few; d_call: TRBD2; cdr3_aa: CASSARLAGPTDTQYF; cdr3_nt: TGTGCCAGCAGCGCTCGACTAGCGGGACCCACAGATACGCAGTATTTT
v_call: TRBV6-1; j_call: TRBJ2-7; clone_size: few; d_call: .; cdr3_aa: CASSEELSGFYYEQYF; cdr3_nt: TGTGCCAGCAGTGAAGAACTATCCGGGTTCTACTACGAGCAGTACTTC
v_call: TRBV12-3/TRBV12-4; j_call: TRBJ1-1; clone_size: few; d_call: .; cdr3_aa: CASTPSQGRSTEAFF; cdr3_nt: TGTGCCAGCACCCCCTCGCAGGGGAGGAGCACTGAAGCTTTCTTT
v_call: TRBV6-1; j_call: TRBJ2-5; clone_size: .; d_call: .; cdr3_aa: CASSEDPQETQYF; cdr3_nt: TGTGCCAGCAGTGAAGACCCCCAAGAGACCCAGTACTTC
v_call: TRBV11-3; j_call: TRBJ2-1; clone_size: .; d_call: .; cdr3_aa: CASSLGLSNGSFSYNEQFF; cdr3_nt: TGTGCCAGCAGCTTAGGGTTGAGTAACGGGAGCTTCTCCTACAATGAGCAGTTCTTC
v_call: TRBV20-1; j_call: TRBJ2-5; clone_size: .; d_call: TRBD2; cdr3_aa: CSANLGGPGEQYF; cdr3_nt: TGCAGTGCCAACCTGGGAGGGCCGGGTGAGCAGTACTTC
v_call: TRBV2; j_call: TRBJ1-5; clone_size: .; d_call: .; cdr3_aa: CASSEALEGKHF; cdr3_nt: TGTGCCAGCAGTGAAGCGCTGGAGGGAAAGCATTTT